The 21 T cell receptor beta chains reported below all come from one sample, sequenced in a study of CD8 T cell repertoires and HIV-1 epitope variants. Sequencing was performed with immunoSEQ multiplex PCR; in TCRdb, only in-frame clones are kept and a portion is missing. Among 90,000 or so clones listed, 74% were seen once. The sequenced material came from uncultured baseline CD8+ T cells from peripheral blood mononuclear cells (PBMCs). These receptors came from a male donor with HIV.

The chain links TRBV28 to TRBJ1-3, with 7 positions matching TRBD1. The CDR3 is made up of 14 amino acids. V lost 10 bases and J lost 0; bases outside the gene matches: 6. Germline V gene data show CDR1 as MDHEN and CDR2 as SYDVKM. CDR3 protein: CATVQGGSGNTIYF. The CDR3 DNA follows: TGTGCCACGGTTCAGGGGGGCTCTGGAAACACCATATATTTT.

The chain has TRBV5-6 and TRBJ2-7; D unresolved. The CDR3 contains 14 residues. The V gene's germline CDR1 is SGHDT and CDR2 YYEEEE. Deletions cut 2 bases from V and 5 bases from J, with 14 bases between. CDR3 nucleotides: TGTGCCAGCAGCTTTTTAAGGGCTCTCAACGAGCAGTACTTC. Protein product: CASSFLRALNEQYF.

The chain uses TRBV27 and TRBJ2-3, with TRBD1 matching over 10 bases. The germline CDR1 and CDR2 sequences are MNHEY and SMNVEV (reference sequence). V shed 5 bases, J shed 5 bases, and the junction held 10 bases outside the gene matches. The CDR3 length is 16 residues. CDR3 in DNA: TGTGCCAGCAGTCCACGACAGGGGGCGAAAATAGATACGCAGTATTTT. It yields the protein CASSPRQGAKIDTQYF.

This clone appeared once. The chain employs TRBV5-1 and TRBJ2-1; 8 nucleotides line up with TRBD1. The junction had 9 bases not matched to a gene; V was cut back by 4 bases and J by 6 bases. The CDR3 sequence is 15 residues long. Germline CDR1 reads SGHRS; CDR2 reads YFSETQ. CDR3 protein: CASSLGQGRGNEQFF. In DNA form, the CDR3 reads TGCGCCAGCAGCCTCGGACAGGGCCGGGGCAATGAGCAGTTCTTC.

CDR3 sequence reads: CASTLAGGPYEQFF. The CDR3, as DNA: TGTGCCAGCACCTTAGCGGGAGGGCCGTATGAGCAGTTCTTC. The V and J genes are TRBV6-5 and TRBJ2-1; 11 bases align to TRBD2. The germline V gene encodes CDR1 MNHEY and CDR2 SVGAGI. V shed 7 bases, J shed 8 bases, and the junction held 7 bases outside the gene matches. CDR3 length equals 14 residues.

Here the CDR3 DNA reads TGTGCCAGCAGCTCCCCCGGGACAGGGAACACTGAAGCTTTCTTT. It codes for CASSSPGTGNTEAFF. The rearrangement uses TRBV7-3 and TRBJ1-1, with 8 nucleotides matching TRBD1. V shed 4 bases and J 1 base; nucleotides not matched to a gene: 5. CDR3 size: 15 residues. CDR1 is SGHTA and CDR2 is FQGTGA in the germline V gene.

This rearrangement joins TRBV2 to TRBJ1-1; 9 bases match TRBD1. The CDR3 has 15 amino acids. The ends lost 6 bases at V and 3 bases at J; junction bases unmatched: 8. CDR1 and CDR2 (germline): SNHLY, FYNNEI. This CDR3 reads CASRLKTGGYTEAFF. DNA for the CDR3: TGTGCCAGCAGACTAAAAACAGGGGGCTACACTGAAGCTTTCTTT.

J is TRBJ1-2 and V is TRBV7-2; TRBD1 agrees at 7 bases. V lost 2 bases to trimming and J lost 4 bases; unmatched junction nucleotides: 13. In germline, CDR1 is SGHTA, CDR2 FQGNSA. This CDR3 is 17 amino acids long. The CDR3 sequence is CASSLRLTGQASYGYTF. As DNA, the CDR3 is TGTGCCAGCAGCTTACGGCTTACCGGACAGGCGAGCTATGGCTACACCTTC.

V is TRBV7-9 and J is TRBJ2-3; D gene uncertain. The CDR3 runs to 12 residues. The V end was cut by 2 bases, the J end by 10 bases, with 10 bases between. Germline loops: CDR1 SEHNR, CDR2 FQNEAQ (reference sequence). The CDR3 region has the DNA TGTGCCAGCAGCTTACCGGAAGGGTCGCAGTATTTT. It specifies CASSLPEGSQYF.

The DNA for the CDR3 is TGTGCCAGCAGCTCCCATGGGGGGACAGGGGGCCGAGGCTACACCTTC. Protein: CASSSHGGTGGRGYTF. The V call is TRBV7-9, the J call TRBJ1-2, with 12 nucleotides matching TRBD1. There are 16 residues in the CDR3. V lost 4 bases and J lost 8; bases outside the gene matches: 11. In germline, CDR1 is SEHNR, CDR2 FQNEAQ (reference sequence).

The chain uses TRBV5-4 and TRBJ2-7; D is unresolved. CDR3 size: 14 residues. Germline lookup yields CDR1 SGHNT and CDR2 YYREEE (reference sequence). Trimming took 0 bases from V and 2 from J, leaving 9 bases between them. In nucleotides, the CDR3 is TGTGCCAGCAGCTTGGGTGAAGTTACCTACGAGCAGTACTTC. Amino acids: CASSLGEVTYEQYF.

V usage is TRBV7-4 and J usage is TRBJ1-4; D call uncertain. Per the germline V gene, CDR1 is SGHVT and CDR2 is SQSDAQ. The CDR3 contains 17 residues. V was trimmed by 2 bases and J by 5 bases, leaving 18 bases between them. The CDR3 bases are TGTGCCAGCAGCTTATTCCTCGGAGGAAGAGAAAATGAAAAACTGTTTTTT. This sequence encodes CASSLFLGGRENEKLFF.

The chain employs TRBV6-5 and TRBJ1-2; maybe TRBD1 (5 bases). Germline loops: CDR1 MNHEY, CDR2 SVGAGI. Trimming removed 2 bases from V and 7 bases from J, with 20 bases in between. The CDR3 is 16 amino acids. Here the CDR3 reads CASSYRGGAAGGGYTF. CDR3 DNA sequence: TGTGCCAGCAGTTACAGAGGAGGGGCCGCCGGTGGTGGCTACACCTTC.

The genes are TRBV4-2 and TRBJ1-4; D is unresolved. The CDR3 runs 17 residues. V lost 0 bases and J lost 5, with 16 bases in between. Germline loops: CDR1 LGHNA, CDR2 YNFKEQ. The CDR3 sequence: CASSQDWSTGENEKLFF. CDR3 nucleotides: TGTGCCAGCAGCCAAGATTGGAGTACCGGAGAAAATGAAAAACTGTTTTTT.

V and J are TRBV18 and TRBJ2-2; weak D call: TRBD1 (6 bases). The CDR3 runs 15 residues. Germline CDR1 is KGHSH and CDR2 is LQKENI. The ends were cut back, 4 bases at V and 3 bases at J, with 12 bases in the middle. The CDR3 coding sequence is TGTGCCAGCTCACTACAGGGAGAGGACACCGGGGAGCTGTTTTTT. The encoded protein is CASSLQGEDTGELFF.

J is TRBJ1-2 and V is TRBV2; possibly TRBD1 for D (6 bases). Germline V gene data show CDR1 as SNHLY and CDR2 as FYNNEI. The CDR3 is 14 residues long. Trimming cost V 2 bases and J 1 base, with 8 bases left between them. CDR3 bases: TGTGCCAGCAGTGAAAGGGGGAGTAACTATGGCTACACCTTC. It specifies CASSERGSNYGYTF.

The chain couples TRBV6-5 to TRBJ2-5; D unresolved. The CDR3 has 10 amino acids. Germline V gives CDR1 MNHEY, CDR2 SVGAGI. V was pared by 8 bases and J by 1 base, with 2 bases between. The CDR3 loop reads CASGQETQYF. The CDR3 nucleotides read TGTGCCAGCGGCCAAGAGACCCAGTACTTC.

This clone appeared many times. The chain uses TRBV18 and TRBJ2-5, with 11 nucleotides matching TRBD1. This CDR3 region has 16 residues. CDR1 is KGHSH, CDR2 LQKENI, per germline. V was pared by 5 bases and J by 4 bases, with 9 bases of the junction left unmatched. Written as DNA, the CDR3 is TGTGCCAGCTCAGCCTCGGCCGGGACAGGGGGAGAGACCCAGTACTTC. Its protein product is CASSASAGTGGETQYF.

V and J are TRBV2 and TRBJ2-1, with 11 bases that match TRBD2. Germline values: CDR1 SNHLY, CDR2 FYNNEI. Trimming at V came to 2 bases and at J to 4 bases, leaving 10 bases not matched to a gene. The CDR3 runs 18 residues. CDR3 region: CASSEPYRLAGRYNEQFF. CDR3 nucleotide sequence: TGTGCCAGCAGTGAACCCTATAGACTAGCGGGAAGGTACAATGAGCAGTTCTTC.

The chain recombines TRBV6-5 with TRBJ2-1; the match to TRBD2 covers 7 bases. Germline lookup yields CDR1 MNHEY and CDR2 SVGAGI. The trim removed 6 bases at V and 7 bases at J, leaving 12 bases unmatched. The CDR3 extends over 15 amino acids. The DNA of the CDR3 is TGTGCCAGCAGCCAAGCGGGAACGTCCAATAATGAGCAGTTCTTC. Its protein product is CASSQAGTSNNEQFF.

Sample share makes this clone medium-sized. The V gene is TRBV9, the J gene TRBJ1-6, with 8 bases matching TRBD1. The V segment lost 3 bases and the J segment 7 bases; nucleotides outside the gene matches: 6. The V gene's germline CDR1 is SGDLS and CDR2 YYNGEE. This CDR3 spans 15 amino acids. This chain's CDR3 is CASSARTGTNSPLHF. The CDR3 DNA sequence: TGTGCCAGCAGCGCCCGGACAGGGACGAATTCACCCCTCCACTTT.